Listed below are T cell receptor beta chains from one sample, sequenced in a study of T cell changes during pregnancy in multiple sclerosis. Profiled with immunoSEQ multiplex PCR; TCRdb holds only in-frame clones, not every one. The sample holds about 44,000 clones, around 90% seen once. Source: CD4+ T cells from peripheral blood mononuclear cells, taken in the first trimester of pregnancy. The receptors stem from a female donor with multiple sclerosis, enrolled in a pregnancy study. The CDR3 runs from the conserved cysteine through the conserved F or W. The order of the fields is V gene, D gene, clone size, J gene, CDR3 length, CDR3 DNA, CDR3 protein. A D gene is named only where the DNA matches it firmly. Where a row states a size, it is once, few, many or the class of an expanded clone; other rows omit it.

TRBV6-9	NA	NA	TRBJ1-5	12	TGTGCCAGGGTACAGGGTTACCAGCCCCAGCATTTT	CARVQGYQPQHF
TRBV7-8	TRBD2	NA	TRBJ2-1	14	TGTGCCAGCAGCTTAGATAGCGGGAGGGCTGAGCAGTTCTTC	CASSLDSGRAEQFF
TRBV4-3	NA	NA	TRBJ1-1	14	TGCGCCAGCAGCCAAGGACAACTGAACACTGAAGCTTTCTTT	CASSQGQLNTEAFF
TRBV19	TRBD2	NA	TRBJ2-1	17	TGTGCCAGTAGTATAACAGCGGGAGCCTCCTCCTACAATGAGCAGTTCTTC	CASSITAGASSYNEQFF
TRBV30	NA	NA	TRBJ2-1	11	TGTGCCTGGAGCGCAGGGGTTGGGCAGTTCTTC	CAWSAGVGQFF
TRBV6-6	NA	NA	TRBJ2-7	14	TGTGCCAGCAGCTTCAGGGGCCTCTCCTACGAGCAGTACTTC	CASSFRGLSYEQYF
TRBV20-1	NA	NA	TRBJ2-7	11	TGCAGTGCTAGAGGGTACAACGAGCAGTACTTC	CSARGYNEQYF
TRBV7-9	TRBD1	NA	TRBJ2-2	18	TGTGCCAGCAGCGACCGCAGGGGGCTAAAGGTGAACACCGGGGAGCTGTTTTTT	CASSDRRGLKVNTGELFF
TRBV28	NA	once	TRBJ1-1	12	TGTGCCAGCAATCAGGTGAATACTGAAGCTTTCTTT	CASNQVNTEAFF
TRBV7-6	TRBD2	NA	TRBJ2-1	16	TGTGCCAGCAGCTCAGAACTACTAGCGGGAGGGAATGAGCAGTTCTTC	CASSSELLAGGNEQFF
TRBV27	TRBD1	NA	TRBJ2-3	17	TGTGCCAGCAGTTCCTTCTCCGGGACAGGGGGTTCGAATACGCAGTATTTT	CASSSFSGTGGSNTQYF
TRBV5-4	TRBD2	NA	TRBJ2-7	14	TGTGCCAGCAGAGGACAGCCTAGCGGGACCGAGCAGTACTTC	CASRGQPSGTEQYF
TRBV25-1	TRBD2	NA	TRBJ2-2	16	TGTGCCAGCATGGGGCAAAGGACTAGCAACGCCGGGGAGCTGTTTTTT	CASMGQRTSNAGELFF
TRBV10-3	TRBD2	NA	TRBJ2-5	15	TGTGCCATCAGTGCACTAGCGGGAGGTCAAGAGACCCAGTACTTC	CAISALAGGQETQYF
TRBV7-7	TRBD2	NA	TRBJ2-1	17	TGTGCTAGCAGCCGAGACAGGGTCGGACTACTAGCGGGAGAGCAGTTCTTC	CASSRDRVGLLAGEQFF
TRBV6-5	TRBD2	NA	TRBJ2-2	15	TGTGCCACCGCCCGACTAGCGGGAGACACCGGGGAGCTGTTTTTT	CATARLAGDTGELFF
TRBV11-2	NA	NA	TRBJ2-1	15	TGTGCCAGCAGTCCCGTGGCTTCCCCTTACAATGAGCAGTTCTTC	CASSPVASPYNEQFF
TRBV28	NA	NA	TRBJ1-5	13	TGTGCCAGCAGTTTGGAGTCCAATCAGCCCCAGCATTTT	CASSLESNQPQHF
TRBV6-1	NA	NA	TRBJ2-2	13	TGTGCCAGCAAAAAGGGAGGCACCGGGGAGCTGTTTTTT	CASKKGGTGELFF
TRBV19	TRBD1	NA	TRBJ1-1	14	TGTGCCAGTAGGGGACAGGGGCTGAGCACTGAAGCTTTCTTT	CASRGQGLSTEAFF
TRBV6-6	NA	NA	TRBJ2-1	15	TGTGCCAGCACCGAAGACCGGCGAGGGGGTAATGAGCAGTTCTTC	CASTEDRRGGNEQFF
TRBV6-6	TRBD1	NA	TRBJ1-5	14	TGTGCCAGCAAATGGGGACAGACTAATCAGCCCCAGCATTTT	CASKWGQTNQPQHF
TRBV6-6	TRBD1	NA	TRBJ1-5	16	TGTGCCAGCAGTTACCCCCGACAGGGGGACAATCAGCCCCAGCATTTT	CASSYPRQGDNQPQHF
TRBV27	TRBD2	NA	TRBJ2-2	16	TGTGCCAGCAGTTTATTCGGGGGAGGGCGCACCGGGGAGCTGTTTTTT	CASSLFGGGRTGELFF
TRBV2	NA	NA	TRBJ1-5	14	TGTGCCAGCAAAGAGAGGAATCCCTTGTGGCCTCAGCATTTT	CASKERNPLWPQHF
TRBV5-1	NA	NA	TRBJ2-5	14	TGCGCCAGCAGCTTAGGAAGGGGTTCAGAGACCCAGTACTTC	CASSLGRGSETQYF
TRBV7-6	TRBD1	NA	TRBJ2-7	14	TGTGCCAGCAGCTTAAGGGACAGGAGCTACGAGCAGTACTTC	CASSLRDRSYEQYF
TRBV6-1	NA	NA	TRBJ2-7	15	TGTGCCAGCAGTGAACTAGGAGACAGATCCTACGAGCAGTACTTC	CASSELGDRSYEQYF
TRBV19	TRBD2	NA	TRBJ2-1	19	TGTGCCAGTAGTCCAACCGGGACGGCTACTAGCGCCCGAAGGAATGAGCAGTTCTTC	CASSPTGTATSARRNEQFF
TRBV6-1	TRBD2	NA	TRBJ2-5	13	TGTGCCAGCACGGGCGGGAGGGCCGAGACCCAGTACTTC	CASTGGRAETQYF
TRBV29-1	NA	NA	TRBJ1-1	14	TGCAGCGTTGCTTCTGAGGGTCTGAACACTGAAGCTTTCTTT	CSVASEGLNTEAFF
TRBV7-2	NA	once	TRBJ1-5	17	TGTGCCAGCAGCTCTCGGACGGGGGTTATCAGCAATCAGCCCCAGCATTTT	CASSSRTGVISNQPQHF
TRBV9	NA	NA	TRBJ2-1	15	TGTGCCAGCAGCGTATCCATAGCTCCGGGCAATGAGCAGTTCTTC	CASSVSIAPGNEQFF
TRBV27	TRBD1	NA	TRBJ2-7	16	TGTGCCAGCAGTTCATACTCGGGACAGGGGGTCCACGAGCAGTACTTC	CASSSYSGQGVHEQYF
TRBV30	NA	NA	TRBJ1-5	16	TGTGCCTGGAGTGGCCCGGGGGGGAATAGCAATCAGCCCCAGCATTTT	CAWSGPGGNSNQPQHF
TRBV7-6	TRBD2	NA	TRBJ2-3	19	TGTGCCAGCAGCTTAGGTGTATTAGGACTAGCGGGTAGCACAGATACGCAGTATTTT	CASSLGVLGLAGSTDTQYF
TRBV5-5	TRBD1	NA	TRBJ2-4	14	TGTGCCAGCAGCCGTGGGACAGGGGTAGACATTCAGTACTTC	CASSRGTGVDIQYF
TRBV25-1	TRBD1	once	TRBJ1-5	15	TGTGCCAGCAGCCAGACAGGGGGTATCAATCAGCCCCAGCATTTT	CASSQTGGINQPQHF
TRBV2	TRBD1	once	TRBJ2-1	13	TGTGCCAGCAGGGACGACAGGGCGGATGAGCAGTTCTTC	CASRDDRADEQFF
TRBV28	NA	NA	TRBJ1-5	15	TGTGCCAGCAGTTCGGGGTTCAATAGCAATCAGCCCCAGCATTTT	CASSSGFNSNQPQHF
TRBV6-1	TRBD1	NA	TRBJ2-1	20	TGTGCCAGCAGTGATGACAACAGGGGGCGAAGGCTAGCAGGCCACAATGAGCAGTTCTTC	CASSDDNRGRRLAGHNEQFF
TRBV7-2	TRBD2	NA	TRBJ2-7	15	TGTGCCAGCAGCCCCCAGGGACTAGGGCTCTACGAGCAGTACTTC	CASSPQGLGLYEQYF
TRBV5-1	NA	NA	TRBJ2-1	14	TGCGCCAGCAGCTTGGAGGTCGCGACGGGTGAGCAGTTCTTC	CASSLEVATGEQFF
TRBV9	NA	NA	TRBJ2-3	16	TGTGCCAGCAGCGCTGGTACCGGAGGGCTCACAGATACGCAGTATTTT	CASSAGTGGLTDTQYF
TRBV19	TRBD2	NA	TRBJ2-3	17	TGTGCCAGTAGATCACTAGCGGGATCCACTAGCACAGATACGCAGTATTTT	CASRSLAGSTSTDTQYF
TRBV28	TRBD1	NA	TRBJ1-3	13	TGTGCCAGCAGACTCTCACAGGGGAACACCATATATTTT	CASRLSQGNTIYF
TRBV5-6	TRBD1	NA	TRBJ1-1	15	TGTGCCAGCATCCGACAGGGAACTTTGAACACTGAAGCTTTCTTT	CASIRQGTLNTEAFF
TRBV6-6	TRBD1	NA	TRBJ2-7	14	TGTGCCAGCAGGGGGACAGGGAAAGGCTACGAGCAGTACTTC	CASRGTGKGYEQYF
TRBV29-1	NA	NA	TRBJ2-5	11	TGCAGCGTTGTTCCCGGGGAGACCCAGTACTTC	CSVVPGETQYF
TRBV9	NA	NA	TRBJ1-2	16	TGTGCCAGCAGCCAGACCCGGACATGGGGCGGCTATGGCTACACCTTC	CASSQTRTWGGYGYTF
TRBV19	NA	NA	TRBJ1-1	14	TGTGCCAGTAGTACCACCTTGAGGGACACTGAAGCTTTCTTT	CASSTTLRDTEAFF
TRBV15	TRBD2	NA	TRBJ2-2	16	TGTGCCACCAGCAGAGTGGGAGGGTATAACACCGGGGAGCTGTTTTTT	CATSRVGGYNTGELFF
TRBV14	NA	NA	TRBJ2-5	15	TGTGCCAGCAGCCAAGATGTCGAGTGGAGAGAGACCCAGTACTTC	CASSQDVEWRETQYF
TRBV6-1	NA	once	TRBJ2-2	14	TGTGCCAGCCCGACAATCGCGAACACCGGGGAGCTGTTTTTT	CASPTIANTGELFF
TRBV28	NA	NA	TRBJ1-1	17	TGTGCCAGCAGTGAGGGGGACGGATACGTCCGAGACACTGAAGCTTTCTTT	CASSEGDGYVRDTEAFF
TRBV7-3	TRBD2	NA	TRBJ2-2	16	TGTGCCAGCAGCCGTGCAGGGACTAGCGGTCCGAGGGAGCTGTTTTTT	CASSRAGTSGPRELFF
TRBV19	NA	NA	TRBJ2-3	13	TGTGCCAGTAGTGGGGTAGCGTCAGATACGCAGTATTTT	CASSGVASDTQYF
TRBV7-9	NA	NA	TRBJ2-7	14	TGTGCCAGCAGCTTCATGGGGGCTGCGAGCGAGCAGTACTTC	CASSFMGAASEQYF
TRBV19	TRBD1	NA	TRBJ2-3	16	TGTGCCAGTAGTATAAAGAGACAGGGGAGCACAGATACGCAGTATTTT	CASSIKRQGSTDTQYF
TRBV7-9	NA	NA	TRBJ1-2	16	TGTGCCAGCAGCTTACCCCAACCTGGACACAACTATGGCTACACCTTC	CASSLPQPGHNYGYTF